The 21 T cell receptor beta chains presented below share a single source sample, sequenced in a study of cytomegalovirus exposure and HLA in healthy donors. Primers included in the PCR were 60 Vbeta and 13 Jbeta primers. The repertoire was sequenced with immunoSEQ multiplex PCR; TCRdb's copy has only in-frame clones and lacks some. Its table records 200,000 or so clones. Sample: PBMCs. These receptors all come from a boy aged 5-17 years in good health and CMV-seronegative.

As DNA, the CDR3 is TGTGCCAGCAGCCCAACTTTAGGGACAGGGAGCGAGCAGTACTTC. Its translation is CASSPTLGTGSEQYF. The V and J genes are TRBV7-9 and TRBJ2-5, with 9 bases fitting TRBD1. The better agreement between TRBJ2-7 and the DNA end casts doubt on the J call. CDR1 and CDR2 (germline): SEHNR, FQNEAQ (reference sequence). The CDR3 is 15 residues long.

This rearrangement joins TRBV15 to TRBJ2-6; TRBD2 agrees at 8 bases. CDR1 is LNHNV and CDR2 is YYDKDF in the germline V gene (reference sequence). The CDR3 runs 19 residues. The ends lost 2 bases at V and 0 bases at J; junction bases unmatched: 9. The CDR3 loop reads CATSRSRAGAISGANVLTF. In DNA form, the CDR3 reads TGTGCCACCAGCAGAAGTCGAGCGGGGGCCATCTCTGGGGCCAACGTCCTGACTTTC.

J is TRBJ2-7 and V is TRBV28; 8 nucleotides match TRBD2. V was pared by 5 bases and J by 4 bases, with 10 bases of the junction left unmatched. The CDR3 is 15 residues long. CDR1 MDHEN and CDR2 SYDVKM come from the germline V gene. In DNA, the CDR3 is TGTGCCAGCAGTCTTTTCAGGACTAGCACTTACGAGCAGTACTTC. Translation: CASSLFRTSTYEQYF.

The chain recombines TRBV27 with TRBJ1-3; unclear D gene. V lost 5 bases and J 9 bases, leaving 11 bases between the germline ends. This CDR3 has 12 residues. CDR1 and CDR2 (germline): MNHEY, SMNVEV (reference sequence). The CDR3: CASSPLTGTIYF. The CDR3 bases are TGTGCCAGCAGTCCCTTGACGGGCACCATATATTTT.

The V gene is TRBV9, the J gene TRBJ1-5; D gene uncertain. CDR1 is SGDLS and CDR2 is YYNGEE in the germline V gene. Trimming stripped 0 bases from V and 6 bases from J, with 13 bases between. This CDR3 region has 15 residues. The CDR3 protein is CASSVGTGLSQPQHF. The CDR3, as DNA: TGTGCCAGCAGCGTAGGAACGGGTTTGAGTCAGCCCCAGCATTTT.

The V gene is TRBV7-2, the J gene TRBJ2-5; tentatively, D is TRBD2 (5 bases). The CDR3 is 14 amino acids. With 2 bases removed from V and 4 bases from J, the gap between germline ends came to 11 bases. Germline CDR1 reads SGHTA; CDR2 reads FQGNSA. The CDR3 DNA reads as TGTGCCAGCAGCTTAAGCGGCAGACTAGAGACCCAGTACTTC. It specifies CASSLSGRLETQYF.

The chain links TRBV19 to TRBJ2-7, with a possible D match to TRBD1 (6 bases). The CDR3 consists of 14 residues. Germline V gene lookup returns CDR1 LNHDA and CDR2 SQIVND (reference sequence). V was clipped by 6 bases and J by 2 bases, with 14 bases between them. CDR3 nucleotide sequence: TGTGCCAGTAGACCGGGACACCACCCCTACGAGCAGTACTTC. It encodes CASRPGHHPYEQYF.

The chain carries TRBV5-1 and TRBJ1-1; possible D gene TRBD1, 6 bases. The CDR3 is 16 amino acids. Trimming removed 1 base from V and 1 base from J, with 14 bases in between. Per germline, CDR1 SGHRS and CDR2 YFSETQ. CDR3 sequence (DNA): TGCGCCAGCAGCTTGTTCCAGGGGCGAGAGAACACTGAAGCTTTCTTT. It is translated as CASSLFQGRENTEAFF.

The genes are TRBV7-9 and TRBJ2-7; D is unclear. The CDR3 extends over 13 amino acids. The germline V and J ends were trimmed by 5 bases and 4 bases, with 12 bases remaining between them. The V gene's germline CDR1 is SEHNR and CDR2 FQNEAQ (reference sequence). CDR3 coding DNA: TGTGCCAGCAGCCTAACGACACAATACGAGCAGTACTTC. It yields the protein CASSLTTQYEQYF.

The chain carries TRBV6-1 and TRBJ2-1; D not resolved. Trimming left V 4 bases short and J 5 bases short, with 9 bases between. In germline, CDR1 is MNHNS, CDR2 SASEGT. The CDR3 extends over 13 amino acids. The CDR3 loop is CASSVAENNEQFF. The CDR3 nucleotides are TGTGCCAGCAGTGTGGCGGAGAACAATGAGCAGTTCTTC.

This chain uses TRBV7-2 with TRBJ1-1; D is uncertain. The CDR3 has 14 residues. Germline values: CDR1 SGHTA, CDR2 FQGNSA. Trimming took 5 bases from V and 4 from J, leaving 14 bases between them. The CDR3 is CASSPALLGTEAFF. CDR3 in DNA: TGTGCCAGCAGCCCGGCACTATTAGGCACTGAAGCTTTCTTT.

J is TRBJ2-3 and V is TRBV30, with a weak D call TRBD1 (5 bases). CDR1 and CDR2 from the germline V gene are GTSNPN and SVGIG (reference sequence). Trimming shortened V by 5 bases and J by 2 bases, and 14 bases separated the two germline ends. The CDR3 has 14 amino acids. The CDR3 DNA reads TGTGCCTGGCTGCAGGGTTACATCACAGATACGCAGTATTTT. Translation gives CAWLQGYITDTQYF.

The rearrangement joins TRBV30 to TRBJ2-7; possibly TRBD2 for D (5 bases). CDR3 length equals 14 residues. CDR1 and CDR2 (germline): GTSNPN, SVGIG (reference sequence). The V end was cut by 2 bases, the J end by 0 bases, with 11 bases between. Written as DNA, the CDR3 is TGTGCCTGGAGTAGAGTGGGGAGCTCCTACGAGCAGTACTTC. As protein: CAWSRVGSSYEQYF.

The chain is built from TRBV6-5 and TRBJ2-1; 9 nucleotides agree with TRBD2. Germline CDR1 MNHEY, CDR2 SVGAGI. V was pared by 2 bases and J by 6 bases, with 2 bases of the junction left unmatched. This CDR3 has 14 residues. The CDR3 region is CASSYGRGGNEQFF. CDR3 sequence (DNA): TGTGCCAGCAGTTACGGGCGGGGGGGCAATGAGCAGTTCTTC.

The chain is built from TRBV9 and TRBJ2-3, with D unresolved. The CDR3 covers 15 residues. CDR1 SGDLS and CDR2 YYNGEE come from the germline V gene. V lost 0 bases and J lost 1, with 9 bases in between. The CDR3: CASSVGLLRTDTQYF. In DNA form, the CDR3 reads TGTGCCAGCAGCGTAGGACTCTTACGCACAGATACGCAGTATTTT.

On this clone itself: Likely a read error: the CDR3 ends without its conserved phenylalanine or tryptophan. In DNA, the CDR3 is TGTGCCAGCAGCTTCGGCGGGGACGTCGGGGAGCTGTTTTCT. Translated: CASSFGGDVGELFS. The J gene is TRBJ2-2, the V gene TRBV5-6, with a possible D match to TRBD2 (6 bases). Germline CDR1 is SGHDT and CDR2 is YYEEEE. V was cut by 2 bases and J by 7 bases, with 12 bases left in between. The CDR3 sequence is 14 residues long.

J is TRBJ2-7 and V is TRBV30; D unclear. The CDR3 spans 13 residues. Trimming left V 3 bases short and J 1 base short, with 10 bases between. Germline V lookup: CDR1 GTSNPN, CDR2 SVGIG (reference sequence). CDR3 loop: CAWRGAMSYEQYF. DNA of the CDR3: TGTGCCTGGAGAGGAGCTATGTCCTACGAGCAGTACTTC.

V is TRBV11-2 and J is TRBJ2-3; no clear D. V was shortened by 5 bases and J by 5 bases, with 5 bases between the two germline ends. Germline-derived CDR1 and CDR2 are SGHAT and FQNNGV. The CDR3 has 11 residues. The DNA of the CDR3 is TGTGCCAGCAGCCAGCGAGATACGCAGTATTTT. Amino acid sequence: CASSQRDTQYF.

V and J are TRBV15 and TRBJ1-5; D is undetermined. The V end was cut by 5 bases, the J end by 0 bases, with 8 bases between. The CDR3 is 14 residues long. The V gene's germline CDR1 is LNHNV and CDR2 YYDKDF (reference sequence). CDR3 region: CATSRDNSNQPQHF. Written as DNA, the CDR3 is TGTGCCACCAGCCGCGATAATAGCAATCAGCCCCAGCATTTT.

The chain joins TRBV19 to TRBJ1-4, with 7 bases that match TRBD1. V was clipped by 9 bases and J by 8 bases; unmatched bases: 12. CDR1 is LNHDA, CDR2 SQIVND, per germline (reference sequence). The CDR3 has 14 residues. The CDR3 coding sequence is TGTGCCAGCCACCAGGGGGTCCTAGGGGAAAAACTGTTTTTT. Amino acid sequence: CASHQGVLGEKLFF.

The chain has TRBV5-6 and TRBJ1-2, with D perhaps TRBD1 (6 bases). CDR3 length: 13 amino acids. Germline CDR1 SGHDT, CDR2 YYEEEE. V was clipped by 4 bases and J by 6 bases, with 13 bases between them. CDR3 in DNA: TGTGCCAGCAGCCGCGGGCAGGGGAATGGCTACACCTTC. It is translated as CASSRGQGNGYTF.